The subject of this entry is one T cell receptor (beta chain). Its target is unknown. It was by two-round multiplex PCR that TCR beta CDR3 was amplified from genomic DNA. Round-one PCR had primers specific to each TRBV and TRBJ gene. Universal primers were used for second-round PCR. TCRdb reanalysed the multiplex PCR reads using MiXCR and keeps one entry per CDR3 protein. The data hold roughly 13,000 distinct CDR3 sequences, with 55% to 60% observed a single time. The data originate from a study of prognosis after radiotherapy for stage I lung cancer. Study findings and constraints: Post-therapy Shannon entropy was lower in patients developing distant metastases following stereotactic body radiation therapy. It was not determined whether the expanded TCR clones were tumor-specific.

This clonotype originated in a donor at least 50 years old with non-small cell lung cancer. Source: PBMCs, taken before or after stereotactic body radiation therapy (not recorded which).

CDR3 loop: CASSEFVAQYEQYF. CDR3 bases: TGTGCCAGCAGTGAATTTGTCGCTCAATACGAGCAGTACTTC. The chain couples TRBV6-1 to TRBJ2-7, with no clear D. The germline CDR1 and CDR2 sequences are MNHNS and SASEGT. Trimming cost V 2 bases and J 4 bases, with 12 bases left between them. This CDR3 spans 14 amino acids.